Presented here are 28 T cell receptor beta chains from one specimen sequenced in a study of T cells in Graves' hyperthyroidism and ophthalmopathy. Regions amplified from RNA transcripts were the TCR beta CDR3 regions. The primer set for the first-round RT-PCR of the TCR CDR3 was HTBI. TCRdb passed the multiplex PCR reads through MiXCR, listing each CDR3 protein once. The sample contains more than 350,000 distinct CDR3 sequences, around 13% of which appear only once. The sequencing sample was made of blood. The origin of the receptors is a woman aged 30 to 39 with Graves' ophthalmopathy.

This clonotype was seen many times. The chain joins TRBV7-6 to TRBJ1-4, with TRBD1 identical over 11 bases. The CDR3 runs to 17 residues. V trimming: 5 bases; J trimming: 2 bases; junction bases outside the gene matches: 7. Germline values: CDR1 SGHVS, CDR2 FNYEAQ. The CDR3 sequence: CASSPGTGGVTNEKLFF. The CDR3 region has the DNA TGTGCCAGCAGCCCCGGGACAGGGGGTGTCACTAATGAAAAACTGTTTTTT.

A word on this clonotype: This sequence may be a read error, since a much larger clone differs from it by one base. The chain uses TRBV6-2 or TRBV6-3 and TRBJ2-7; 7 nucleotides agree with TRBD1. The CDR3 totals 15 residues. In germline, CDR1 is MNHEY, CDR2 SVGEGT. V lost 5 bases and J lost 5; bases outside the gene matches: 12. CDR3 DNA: TGTGCCAGCAGTACGAACCGTCGACAGGGCAACGAGCAGTACTTC. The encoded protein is CASSTNRRQGNEQYF.

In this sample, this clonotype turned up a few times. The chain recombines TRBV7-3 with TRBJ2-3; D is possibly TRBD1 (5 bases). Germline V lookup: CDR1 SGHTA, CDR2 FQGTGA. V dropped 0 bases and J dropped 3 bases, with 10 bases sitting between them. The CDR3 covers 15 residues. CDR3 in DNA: TGTGCCAGCAGCTTAACTCAGGGTAGGACAGATACGCAGTATTTT. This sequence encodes CASSLTQGRTDTQYF.

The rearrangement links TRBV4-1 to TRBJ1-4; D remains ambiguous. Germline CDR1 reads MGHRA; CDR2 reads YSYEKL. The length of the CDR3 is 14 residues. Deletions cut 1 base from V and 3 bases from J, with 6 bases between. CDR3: CASSQAYPNEKLFF. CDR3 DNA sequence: TGCGCCAGCAGCCAAGCCTACCCTAATGAAAAACTGTTTTTT.

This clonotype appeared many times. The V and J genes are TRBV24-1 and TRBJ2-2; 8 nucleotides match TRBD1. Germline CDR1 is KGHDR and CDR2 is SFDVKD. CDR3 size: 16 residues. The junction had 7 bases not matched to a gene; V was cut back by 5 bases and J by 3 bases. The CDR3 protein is CATSGRQGLDTGELFF. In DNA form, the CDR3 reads TGTGCCACCAGTGGTCGACAGGGGTTGGACACCGGGGAGCTGTTTTTT.

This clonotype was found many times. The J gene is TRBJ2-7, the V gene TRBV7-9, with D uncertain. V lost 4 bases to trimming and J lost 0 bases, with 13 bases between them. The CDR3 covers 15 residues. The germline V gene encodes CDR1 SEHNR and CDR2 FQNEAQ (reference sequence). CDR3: CASSSDTTHSYEQYF. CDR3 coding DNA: TGTGCCAGCAGCTCGGATACGACACACTCCTACGAGCAGTACTTC.

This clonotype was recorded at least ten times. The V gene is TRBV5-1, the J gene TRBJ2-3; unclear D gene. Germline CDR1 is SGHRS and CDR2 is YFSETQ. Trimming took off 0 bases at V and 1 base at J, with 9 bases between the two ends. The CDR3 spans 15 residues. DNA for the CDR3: TGCGCCAGCAGCTTGGGAGGTTGGGGCACAGATACGCAGTATTTT. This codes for CASSLGGWGTDTQYF.

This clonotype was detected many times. The CDR3, as DNA: TGTGCCAGCAGCTATCCGGGACAGGGGGCTTCAAAGCAGTTCTTC. This encodes CASSYPGQGASKQFF. The chain has TRBV7-9 and TRBJ2-1; 12 nucleotides line up with TRBD1. Germline-derived CDR1 and CDR2 are SEHNR and FQNEAQ (reference sequence). The V and J ends lost 4 bases and 11 bases, in that order; junction bases with no gene match: 9. This CDR3 is built from 15 residues.

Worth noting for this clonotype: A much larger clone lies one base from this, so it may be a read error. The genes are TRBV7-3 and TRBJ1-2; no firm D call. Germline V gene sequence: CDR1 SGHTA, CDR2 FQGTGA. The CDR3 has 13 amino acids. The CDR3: CASSLTLGPGYIF. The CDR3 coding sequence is TGTGCCAGCAGCTTAACGCTAGGGCCTGGCTACATCTTC.

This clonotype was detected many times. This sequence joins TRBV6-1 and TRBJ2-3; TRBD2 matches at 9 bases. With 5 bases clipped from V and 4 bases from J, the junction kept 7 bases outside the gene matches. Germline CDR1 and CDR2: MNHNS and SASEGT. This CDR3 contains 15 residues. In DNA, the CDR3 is TGTGCCAGCAGTAGCTTAGCGGGGGTGGCAGATACGCAGTATTTT. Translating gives CASSSLAGVADTQYF.

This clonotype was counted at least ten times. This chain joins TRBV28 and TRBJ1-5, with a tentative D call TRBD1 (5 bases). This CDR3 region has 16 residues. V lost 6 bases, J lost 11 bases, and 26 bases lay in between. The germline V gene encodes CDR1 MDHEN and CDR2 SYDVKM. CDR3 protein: CASSPLARGEFGAQHF. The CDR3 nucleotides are TGTGCCAGCAGCCCACTGGCCAGAGGGGAGTTTGGGGCCCAGCATTTT.

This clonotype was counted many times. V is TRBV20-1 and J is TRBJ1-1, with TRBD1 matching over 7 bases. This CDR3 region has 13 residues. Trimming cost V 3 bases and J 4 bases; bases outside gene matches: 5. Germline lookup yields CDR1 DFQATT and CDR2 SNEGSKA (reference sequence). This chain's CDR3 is CSARPRGTTEAFF. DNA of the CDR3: TGCAGTGCTAGGCCCAGGGGGACCACTGAAGCTTTCTTT.

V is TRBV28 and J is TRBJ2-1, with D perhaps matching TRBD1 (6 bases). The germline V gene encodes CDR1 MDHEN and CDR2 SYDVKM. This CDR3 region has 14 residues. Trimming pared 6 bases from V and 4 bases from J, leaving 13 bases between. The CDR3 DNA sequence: TGTGCCAGCAGAAACCAGGGGAAATACAATGAGCAGTTCTTC. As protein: CASRNQGKYNEQFF.

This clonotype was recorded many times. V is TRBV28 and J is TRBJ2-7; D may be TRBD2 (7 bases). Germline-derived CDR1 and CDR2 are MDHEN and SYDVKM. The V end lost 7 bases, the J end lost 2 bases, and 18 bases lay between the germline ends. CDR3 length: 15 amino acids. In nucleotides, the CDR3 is TGTGCCAGCACCCATGGGAGGGGGGGTACCTACGAGCAGTACTTC. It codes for CASTHGRGGTYEQYF.

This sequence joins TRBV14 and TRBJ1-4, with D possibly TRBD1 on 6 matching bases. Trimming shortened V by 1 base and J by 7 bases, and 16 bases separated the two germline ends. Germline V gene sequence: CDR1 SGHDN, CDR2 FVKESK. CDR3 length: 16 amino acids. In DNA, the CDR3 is TGTGCCAGCAGCCAAGCCCGGGACAAAGAAGGTGAAAAACTGTTTTTT. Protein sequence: CASSQARDKEGEKLFF. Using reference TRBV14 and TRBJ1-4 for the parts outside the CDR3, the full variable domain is EAGVTQFPSHSVIEKGQTVTLRCDPISGHDNLYWYRRVMGKEIKFLLHFVKESKQDESGMPNNRFLAERTGGTYSTLKVQPAELEDSGVYFCASSQARDKEGEKLFFGSGTQLSVL.

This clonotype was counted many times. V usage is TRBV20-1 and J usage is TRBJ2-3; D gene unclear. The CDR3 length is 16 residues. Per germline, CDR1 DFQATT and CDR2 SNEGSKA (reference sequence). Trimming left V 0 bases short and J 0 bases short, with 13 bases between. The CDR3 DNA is TGCAGTGCTAGAGATGATGTGGGAACTAGCACAGATACGCAGTATTTT. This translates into CSARDDVGTSTDTQYF.

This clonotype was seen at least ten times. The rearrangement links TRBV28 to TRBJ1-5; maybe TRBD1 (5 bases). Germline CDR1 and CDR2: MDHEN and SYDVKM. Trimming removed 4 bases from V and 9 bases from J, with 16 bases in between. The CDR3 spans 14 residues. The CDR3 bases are TGTGCCAGCAGTTCGAACAATTGGGGCCTGCCCCAGCATTTT. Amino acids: CASSSNNWGLPQHF. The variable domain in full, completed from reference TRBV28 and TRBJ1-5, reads DVKVTQSSRYLVKRTGEKVFLECVQDMDHENMFWYRQDPGLGLRLIYFSYDVKMKEKGDIPEGYSVSREKKERFSLILESASTNQTSMYLCASSSNNWGLPQHFGDGTRLSIL.

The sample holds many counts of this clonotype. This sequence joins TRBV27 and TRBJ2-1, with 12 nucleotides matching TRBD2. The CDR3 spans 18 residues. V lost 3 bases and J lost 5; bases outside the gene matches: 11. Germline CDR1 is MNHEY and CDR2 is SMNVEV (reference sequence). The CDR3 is CASSLMGARLAGDNEQFF. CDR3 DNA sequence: TGTGCCAGCAGTTTGATGGGGGCTCGACTAGCGGGGGACAATGAGCAGTTCTTC.

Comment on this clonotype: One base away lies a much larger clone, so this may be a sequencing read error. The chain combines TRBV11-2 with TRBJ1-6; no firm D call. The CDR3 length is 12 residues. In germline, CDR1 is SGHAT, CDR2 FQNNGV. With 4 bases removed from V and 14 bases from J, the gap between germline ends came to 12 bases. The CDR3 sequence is CASSYLRQALHF. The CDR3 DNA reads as TGTGCCAGCAGCTATCTCAGACAAGCCCTCCACTTT.

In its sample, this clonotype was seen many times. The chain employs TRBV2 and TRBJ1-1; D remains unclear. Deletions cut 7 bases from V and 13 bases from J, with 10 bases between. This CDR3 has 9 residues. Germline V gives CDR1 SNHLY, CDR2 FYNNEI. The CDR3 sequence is CASIGPLFF. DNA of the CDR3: TGTGCCAGCATCGGACCCCTTTTCTTT.

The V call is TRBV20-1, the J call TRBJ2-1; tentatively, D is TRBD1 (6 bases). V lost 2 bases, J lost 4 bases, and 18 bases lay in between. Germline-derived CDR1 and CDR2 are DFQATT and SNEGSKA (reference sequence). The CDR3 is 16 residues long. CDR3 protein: CSARRSGVSLYNEQFF. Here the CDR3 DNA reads TGCAGTGCTAGACGGTCAGGGGTCTCCTTATACAATGAGCAGTTCTTC.

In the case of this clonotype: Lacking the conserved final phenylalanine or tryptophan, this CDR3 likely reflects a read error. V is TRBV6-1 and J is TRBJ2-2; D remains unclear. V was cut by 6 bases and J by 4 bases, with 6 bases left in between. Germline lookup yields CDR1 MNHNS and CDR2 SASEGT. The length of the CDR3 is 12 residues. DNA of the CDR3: TGTGCCAGCAGGGAACTCACCGGGGAGCTGTTTCTT. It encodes CASRELTGELFL.

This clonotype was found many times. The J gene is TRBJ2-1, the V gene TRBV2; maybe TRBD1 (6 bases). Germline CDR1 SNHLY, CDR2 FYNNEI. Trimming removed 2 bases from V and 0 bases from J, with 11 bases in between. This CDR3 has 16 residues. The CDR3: CASSELQGSSYNEQFF. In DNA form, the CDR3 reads TGTGCCAGCAGTGAACTACAGGGTAGCTCCTACAATGAGCAGTTCTTC.

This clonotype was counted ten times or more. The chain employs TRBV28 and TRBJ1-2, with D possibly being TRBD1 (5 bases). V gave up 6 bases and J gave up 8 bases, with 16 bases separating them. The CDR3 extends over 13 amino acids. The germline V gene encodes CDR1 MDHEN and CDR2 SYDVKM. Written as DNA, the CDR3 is TGTGCCAGCAGCACACCAGGGATGGGGGGCTACACCTTC. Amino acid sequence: CASSTPGMGGYTF.

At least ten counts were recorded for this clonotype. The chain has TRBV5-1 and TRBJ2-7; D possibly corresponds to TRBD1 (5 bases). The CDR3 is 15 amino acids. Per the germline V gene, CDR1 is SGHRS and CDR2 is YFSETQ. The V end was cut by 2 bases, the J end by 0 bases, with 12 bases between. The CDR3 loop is CASSLVQGSSYEQYF. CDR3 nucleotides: TGCGCCAGCAGCTTAGTGCAGGGAAGCTCCTACGAGCAGTACTTC.

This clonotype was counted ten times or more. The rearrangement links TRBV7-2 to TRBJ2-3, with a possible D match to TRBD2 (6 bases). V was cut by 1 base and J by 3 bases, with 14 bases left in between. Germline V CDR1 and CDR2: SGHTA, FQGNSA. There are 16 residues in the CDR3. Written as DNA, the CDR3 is TGTGCCAGCAGCTTAGGCGGACCTGCGGGGACAGATACGCAGTATTTT. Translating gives CASSLGGPAGTDTQYF.

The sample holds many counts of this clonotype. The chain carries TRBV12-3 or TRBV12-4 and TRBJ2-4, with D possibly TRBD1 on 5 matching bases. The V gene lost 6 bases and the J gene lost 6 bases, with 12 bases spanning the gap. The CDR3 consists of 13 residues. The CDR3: CASRDKLINIQYF. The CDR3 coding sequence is TGTGCCAGCAGGGACAAACTCATAAACATTCAGTACTTC.

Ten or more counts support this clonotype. The CDR3 region is CASRKAGGLRSGSYNEQFF. CDR3 nucleotides: TGTGCCAGCAGGAAAGCGGGGGGGCTGAGGAGTGGCTCCTACAATGAGCAGTTCTTC. V usage is TRBV6-1 and J usage is TRBJ2-1; 10 bases are shared with TRBD2. CDR1 MNHNS and CDR2 SASEGT come from the germline V gene. There are 19 residues in the CDR3. V lost 6 bases and J lost 0; bases outside the gene matches: 14.